The source of this TCR beta chain is a study of CD8+ T cells in alopecia areata. Study as a whole: Twice a day, 5 to 10 mg of oral tofacitinib was administered to treated patients. Findings of the study overall: In lesional scalp, particularly from alopecia totalis/universalis, clonality was higher than in normal scalp.

Indicated treatment: oral pan-JAK inhibitor, 5-10 mg twice daily. Starting from PBMCs, sorting isolated CD4+ and CD8+ T cells. This clone was seen only a few times. Its antigen is as yet unknown. CDR1 and CDR2 from the germline V gene are SGHTA and FQGNSA. The V gene lost 5 bases and the J gene lost 8 bases, with 20 bases spanning the gap. The CDR3 is made up of 15 amino acids. RNA extraction and reverse transcription yielded cDNA as sequencing template. Profiling relied on immunoSEQ multiplex PCR, and the TCRdb table lists in-frame clones only, not all of them. The sample records approximately 200,000 clones, 55% to 70% being singletons.

The chain is built from TRBV7-2 and TRBJ2-3; D not certain. Material: CD4+ T cells sorted from blood, obtained at week 24, from a patient treated with tofacitinib. The source is a human donor with alopecia areata. Here the CDR3 DNA reads TGTGCCAGCAGCCAGAGAGGTTTAAATCGTGTTACGCAGTATTTT. As protein: CASSQRGLNRVTQYF. The full variable domain, its missing parts supplied by reference TRBV7-2 and TRBJ2-3, is GAGVSQSPSNKVTEKGKDVELRCDPISGHTALYWYRQSLGQGLEFLIYFQGNSAPDKSGLPSDRFSAERTGGSVSTLTIQRTQQEDSAVYLCASSQRGLNRVTQYFGPGTRLTVL.